This T cell receptor beta chain was observed in a study of blood T cell repertoires in COVID-19. Looking at the study overall: Some COVID-19 samples were acute and others convalescent; all came from the United States, Italy and Spain. In each case, the material was cDNA or gDNA derived from T cells, B-cell-depleted T cells, or PBMCs.

Per the study methods: Researchers report that nucleated cell counts were estimated from reference gene primer amplification. Only in-frame clones appear in the TCRdb table, and some are missing; sequencing was by immunoSEQ multiplex PCR. V, J and clone size are taken as reported in that table, and D and trimming were inferred from the DNA itself. The top ten hold 11% of the sample, which has over 150,000 clones, roughly 84% seen once. V lost 5 bases, J lost 3 bases, and 14 bases lay in between. Germline CDR1 is MNHEY and CDR2 is SVGEGT. The CDR3 is 15 residues long. Sequencing was performed on peripheral blood. This chain connects TRBV6-2 or TRBV6-3 to TRBJ1-3; D gene ambiguous. This receptor was identified in a man aged 70 or older with active or convalescent COVID-19. The CDR3 nucleotides are TGTGCCAGCAGTCTACAGCCTTTCGATGGAAACACCATATATTTT. Its protein is CASSLQPFDGNTIYF.